This T cell receptor (beta chain) was recovered during a study of regulatory T cells in long-lasting Graves disease. The authors built TCR beta libraries using iRepertoire HTBI primers and Arm-PCR of CDR3 regions. As originally analysed: Taken together, the samples had around 66 TRBV and more than twelve TRBJ segments identified. Using its own MiXCR run on the multiplex PCR reads, TCRdb lists one record per CDR3 protein. These V and J calls originate from TCRdb's pipeline instead of the authors' own analysis. The profile shows 600,000 to 650,000 distinct CDR3 sequences, less than 20% of them singletons. This clonotype was detected only a few times. Its specificity is unknown. Time point denoted: newly diagnosed GD, antithyroid drugs for less than 3 months. From RNA extracted from PBMCs, the TCR library was made. Germline V gene data show CDR1 as ENHRY and CDR2 as SYGVKD. Trimming left V 10 bases short and J 1 base short, with 15 bases between. The CDR3 loop spans 14 amino acids.

Whole-study findings and limits: Rather than thyroid tissue, only peripheral blood underwent study.

This same sample was also taken into another study, of T cells in Graves' hyperthyroidism and ophthalmopathy. Per that paper: HTBI primers drove first-round RT-PCR of the TCR CDR3. Progression to ophthalmopathy was predicted a median of about six months early.

Sequencing was performed on peripheral blood mononuclear cells (PBMCs), taken at new diagnosis, from a patient treated with antithyroid drugs. The rearrangement links TRBV10-3 to TRBJ2-3; maybe TRBD1 (5 bases). The sequence came from a woman aged 25 to 39 with Graves disease. The CDR3 region has the DNA TGTGCCAGCATGGTCCAGGGTGGCACAGATACGCAGTATTTT. The encoded protein is CASMVQGGTDTQYF.